This entry lists 15 T cell receptor beta chains sequenced from one sample in a study of cytomegalovirus exposure and HLA in healthy donors. Both 60 Vbeta primers and 13 Jbeta primers went into the PCR. Using immunoSEQ multiplex PCR, the repertoire was profiled, and TCRdb retains in-frame clones only, with some absent. The table shows fewer than 300,000 clones, with 80% occurring only once. What was sequenced was PBMCs. All receptors come from a girl aged 2 to 10 in good health and CMV-seronegative.

The chain links TRBV15 to TRBJ1-1; 9 bases agree with TRBD1. This CDR3 contains 16 residues. V shed 2 bases, J shed 7 bases, and the junction held 11 bases outside the gene matches. Looked up from germline, CDR1 is LNHNV and CDR2 is YYDKDF (reference sequence). The CDR3 DNA reads as TGTGCCACCAGCAGAACTGAGGACAGGGGTCATGGTGAAGCTTTCTTT. This codes for CATSRTEDRGHGEAFF. Supplemented by reference TRBV15 and TRBJ1-1, the full variable domain reads DAMVIQNPRYQVTQFGKPVTLSCSQTLNHNVMYWYQQKSSQAPKLLFHYYDKDFNNEADTPDNFQSRRPNTSFCFLDIRSPGLGDTAMYLCATSRTEDRGHGEAFFGQGTRLTVV.

The chain has TRBV11-2 and TRBJ1-2; TRBD1 aligns across 8 bases. J lost 5 bases, V lost 4 bases, and 21 bases had no gene match. CDR1 is SGHAT, CDR2 FQNNGV, per germline. The CDR3 is 19 residues long. In DNA, the CDR3 is TGTGCCAGCAGCTCCCGACCTTACAGGGGGTCCAACAGCTGGTATGGCTACACCTTC. Amino acids: CASSSRPYRGSNSWYGYTF.

In this sample, this clone turned up once. The chain recombines TRBV27 with TRBJ1-1, with 9 positions matching TRBD1. V trimming: 5 bases; J trimming: 1 base; junction bases outside the gene matches: 5. This CDR3 is 15 amino acids long. Germline V gene lookup returns CDR1 MNHEY and CDR2 SMNVEV (reference sequence). CDR3 bases: TGTGCCAGCAGTGGGGGACAGGGTGGGAACACTGAAGCTTTCTTT. Its translation is CASSGGQGGNTEAFF.

The chain links TRBV5-1 to TRBJ2-7; TRBD1 matches 8 bases. V shed 0 bases, J shed 3 bases, and the junction held 2 bases outside the gene matches. The CDR3 has 14 residues. Germline V gene sequence: CDR1 SGHRS, CDR2 YFSETQ. The CDR3 region has the DNA TGCGCCAGCAGCTTGGGGACAGGGCTCTACGAGCAGTACTTC. As protein: CASSLGTGLYEQYF.

The chain employs TRBV5-4 and TRBJ2-7; 11 bases align to TRBD2. CDR1 is SGHNT, CDR2 YYREEE, per germline (reference sequence). V trimming: 1 base; J trimming: 3 bases; junction bases outside the gene matches: 6. This CDR3 has 16 residues. CDR3: CASSLLAGGPNYEQYF. CDR3 sequence (DNA): TGTGCCAGCAGCTTGCTAGCGGGGGGACCTAACTACGAGCAGTACTTC.

This chain joins TRBV18 and TRBJ1-3; D gene uncertain. The CDR3 contains 13 residues. Germline CDR1 KGHSH, CDR2 LQKENI. V was shortened by 3 bases and J by 0 bases, with 3 bases between the two germline ends. The CDR3 region has the DNA TGTGCCAGCTCACCCCTCTCTGGAAACACCATATATTTT. This translates into CASSPLSGNTIYF.

A single count supports this clone. J is TRBJ2-1 and V is TRBV27; 9 nucleotides line up with TRBD2. After removal of 7 bases from V and 5 bases from J, the junction contained 15 bases not matched to a gene. CDR1 and CDR2 (germline): MNHEY, SMNVEV (reference sequence). CDR3 length equals 17 residues. The DNA for the CDR3 is TGTGCCAGCAACGCCGGGACGCGGGAGGGCCTGGACAATGAGCAGTTCTTC. This translates into CASNAGTREGLDNEQFF.

For this clone: An end of the junction does not agree with germline; a read error may underlie this. V is TRBV7-9 and J is TRBJ2-5, with 8 bases matching TRBD2. This CDR3 contains 15 residues. Germline CDR1 and CDR2: SEHNR and FQNEAQ (reference sequence). The CDR3 nucleotides are TGTTCCAGCAGCTTTTGGATTAGCGGGGAAGAGACCCAGTACTTC. Protein sequence: CSSSFWISGEETQYF.

This clone appeared a single time. The chain joins TRBV28 to TRBJ2-1; TRBD2 might be the D (5 bases). Looked up from germline, CDR1 is MDHEN and CDR2 is SYDVKM. This CDR3 is 16 amino acids long. The V end was cut by 6 bases, the J end by 0 bases, with 15 bases between. Here the CDR3 reads CASSHTGDSSYNEQFF. For the CDR3, the DNA is TGTGCCAGCAGCCATACCGGGGATAGCTCCTACAATGAGCAGTTCTTC.

The chain employs TRBV5-1 and TRBJ2-1; 9 bases map to TRBD2. The CDR3 loop spans 16 amino acids. Germline V gene data show CDR1 as SGHRS and CDR2 as YFSETQ. With V trimmed by 4 bases and J by 9 bases, 14 bases remained unmatched. The CDR3 spells CASSAGGRVFTGEQFF. CDR3 coding DNA: TGCGCCAGCAGCGCAGGCGGGAGGGTTTTCACAGGTGAGCAGTTCTTC.

For this clone: Germline is not matched at one junction end, which may reflect a read error. The chain carries TRBV5-4 and TRBJ1-1; no firm D call. The CDR3 is 13 amino acids. CDR1 and CDR2 (germline): SGHNT, YYREEE (reference sequence). The CDR3: CAGSFGQITEAFF. CDR3 DNA: TGTGCCGGCAGCTTTGGGCAGATCACTGAAGCTTTCTTT. The whole variable domain, remainder taken from reference TRBV5-4 and TRBJ1-1, is ETGVTQSPTHLIKTRGQQVTLRCSSQSGHNTVSWYQQALGQGPQFIFQYYREEENGRGNFPPRFSGLQFPNYSSELNVNALELDDSALYLCAGSFGQITEAFFGQGTRLTVV.

CDR3: CASNYRGPGATGNTIYF. DNA for the CDR3: TGTGCCAGCAATTATAGGGGGCCCGGGGCGACTGGAAACACCATATATTTT. V gene TRBV2 combines with J gene TRBJ1-3; 7 bases line up with TRBD1. Germline loops: CDR1 SNHLY, CDR2 FYNNEI. The CDR3 loop spans 17 amino acids. Losses at the gene ends were 7 bases for V and 2 bases for J; bases not matched to a gene: 14. The full variable domain, rest sourced from reference TRBV2 and TRBJ1-3, is EPEVTQTPSHQVTQMGQEVILRCVPISNHLYFYWYRQILGQKVEFLVSFYNNEISEKSEIFDDQFSVERPDGSNFTLKIRSTKLEDSAMYFCASNYRGPGATGNTIYFGEGSWLTVV.

This clone was seen a single time. The chain recombines TRBV28 with TRBJ2-2, with 8 bases matching TRBD1. With 6 bases clipped from V and 2 bases from J, the junction kept 5 bases outside the gene matches. CDR1 MDHEN and CDR2 SYDVKM come from the germline V gene. CDR3 length equals 15 residues. CDR3 nucleotides: TGTGCCAGCAGGCCGGGACAGGAAAACACCGGGGAGCTGTTTTTT. Amino acid sequence: CASRPGQENTGELFF.

V usage is TRBV6-1 and J usage is TRBJ2-5, with 8 nucleotides matching TRBD2. The CDR3 spans 14 residues. Germline V gene lookup returns CDR1 MNHNS and CDR2 SASEGT. After removal of 10 bases from V and 0 bases from J, the junction contained 7 bases not matched to a gene. The CDR3 DNA reads TGTGCCATTCCAAAGCGGGGGCACCAAGAGACCCAGTACTTC. Translated: CAIPKRGHQETQYF.

The V and J genes are TRBV5-6 and TRBJ2-3; 10 bases map to TRBD2. Germline loops: CDR1 SGHDT, CDR2 YYEEEE. J lost 8 bases, V lost 0 bases, and 6 bases had no gene match. The CDR3 consists of 15 residues. The CDR3 sequence is CASSLVLAGSATQYF. The CDR3, as DNA: TGTGCCAGCAGCTTGGTACTAGCGGGATCTGCTACGCAGTATTTT.